This TCR beta chain was retrieved from a study of graft-versus-host responses after intestinal transplantation. With respect to this clone: Its specificity is unknown.

Study-wide findings and caveats: Association was observed between peak circulating GvH clone levels and early post-transplant HvG declines. GvH clones turned up in recipient marrow; some had shown up first in ileum or blood.

The germline CDR1 and CDR2 sequences are MDHEN and SYDVKM. This CDR3 comprises 17 residues. Germline trimming cut 8 bases from V and 6 bases from J; bases unmatched to any gene: 14. Clones were sequenced by immunoSEQ multiplex PCR, and TCRdb holds only the in-frame ones, with some missing. This sample has over 20,000 clones, with 80% to 95% found just once. Here the sequenced sample was PBMCs, taken about 9 months after intestinal transplant. The J gene is TRBJ2-2, the V gene TRBV28; TRBD2 agrees at 11 bases. This TCR derives from a human patient who received an intestinal transplant, so some T cells may come from the graft donor. CDR3 protein: CASLTTSGMYEAGELFF. The CDR3 DNA follows: TGTGCCAGCTTGACGACTAGCGGGATGTATGAAGCCGGGGAGCTGTTTTTT.